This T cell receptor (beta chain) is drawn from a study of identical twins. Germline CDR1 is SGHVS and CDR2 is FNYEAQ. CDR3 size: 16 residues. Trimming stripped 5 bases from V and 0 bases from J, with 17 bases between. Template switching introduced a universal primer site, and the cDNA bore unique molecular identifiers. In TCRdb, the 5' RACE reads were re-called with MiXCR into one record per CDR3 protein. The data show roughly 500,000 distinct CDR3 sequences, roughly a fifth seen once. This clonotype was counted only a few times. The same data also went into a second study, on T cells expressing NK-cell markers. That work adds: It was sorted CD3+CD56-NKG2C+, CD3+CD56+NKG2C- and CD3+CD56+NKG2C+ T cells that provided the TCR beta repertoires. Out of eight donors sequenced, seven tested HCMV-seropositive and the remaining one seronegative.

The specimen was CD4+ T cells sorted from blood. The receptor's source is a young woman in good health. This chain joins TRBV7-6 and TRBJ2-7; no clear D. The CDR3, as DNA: TGTGCCAGCAGCCCCGCCCGGGCCACCCACTCCTACGAGCAGTACTTC. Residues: CASSPARATHSYEQYF.